The following is a TCR beta chain sequence with its context. Using immunoSEQ multiplex PCR, the repertoire was profiled, and TCRdb retains in-frame clones only, with some absent. The table shows a few hundred thousand clones, with around 80% occurring only once. The data originate from a study of cytomegalovirus exposure and HLA in healthy donors. CDR3 size: 14 residues. Germline V gene data show CDR1 as SNHLY and CDR2 as FYNNEI. J gave up 2 bases and V 8 bases, and 6 bases lay outside the gene matches. The material sequenced was PBMCs. The J gene is TRBJ2-5, the V gene TRBV2; 9 bases agree with TRBD2. This clonotype was sampled from a woman aged 30 to 39 in good health and CMV-seropositive. Here the CDR3 DNA reads TGTGCCAGCGGCAGACTAGCGGCACAAGAGACCCAGTACTTC. Amino acids: CASGRLAAQETQYF.